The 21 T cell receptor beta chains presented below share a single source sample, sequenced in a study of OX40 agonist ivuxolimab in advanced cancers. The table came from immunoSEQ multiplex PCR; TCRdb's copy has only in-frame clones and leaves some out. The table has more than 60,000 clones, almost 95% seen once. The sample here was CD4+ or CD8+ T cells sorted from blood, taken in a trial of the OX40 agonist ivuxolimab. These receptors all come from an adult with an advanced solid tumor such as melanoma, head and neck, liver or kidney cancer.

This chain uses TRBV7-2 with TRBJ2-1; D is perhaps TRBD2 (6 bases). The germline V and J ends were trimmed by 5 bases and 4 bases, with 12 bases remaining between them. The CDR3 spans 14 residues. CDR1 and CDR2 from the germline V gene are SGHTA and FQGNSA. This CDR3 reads CASSGAGLYNEQFF. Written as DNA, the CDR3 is TGTGCCAGCAGCGGAGCGGGCTTATACAATGAGCAGTTCTTC.

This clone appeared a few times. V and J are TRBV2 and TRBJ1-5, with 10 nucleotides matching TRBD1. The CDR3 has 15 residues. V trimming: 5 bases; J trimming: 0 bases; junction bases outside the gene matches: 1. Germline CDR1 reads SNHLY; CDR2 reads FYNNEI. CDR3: CASSWDRGSNQPQHF. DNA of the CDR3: TGTGCCAGCAGTTGGGACAGGGGTAGCAATCAGCCCCAGCATTTT.

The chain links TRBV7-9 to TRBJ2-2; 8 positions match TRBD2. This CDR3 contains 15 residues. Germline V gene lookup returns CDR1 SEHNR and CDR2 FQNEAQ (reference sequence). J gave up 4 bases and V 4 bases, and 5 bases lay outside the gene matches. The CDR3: CASSSGLATTGELFF. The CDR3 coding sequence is TGTGCCAGCAGCTCCGGACTAGCAACCACCGGGGAGCTGTTTTTT.

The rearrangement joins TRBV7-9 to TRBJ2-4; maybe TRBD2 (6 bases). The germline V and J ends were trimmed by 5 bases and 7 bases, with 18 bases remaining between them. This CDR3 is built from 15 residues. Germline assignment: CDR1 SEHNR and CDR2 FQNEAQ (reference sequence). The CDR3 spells CASSAPEGQINIQYF. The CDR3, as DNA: TGTGCCAGCAGCGCCCCGGAGGGGCAGATTAACATTCAGTACTTC.

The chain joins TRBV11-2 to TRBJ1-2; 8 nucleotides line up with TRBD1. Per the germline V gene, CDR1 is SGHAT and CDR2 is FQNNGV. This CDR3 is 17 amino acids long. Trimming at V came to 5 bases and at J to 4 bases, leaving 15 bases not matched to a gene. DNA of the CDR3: TGTGCCAGCAGCCAACCGACGACCGGGACAGGCGGCTATGGCTACACCTTC. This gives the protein CASSQPTTGTGGYGYTF.

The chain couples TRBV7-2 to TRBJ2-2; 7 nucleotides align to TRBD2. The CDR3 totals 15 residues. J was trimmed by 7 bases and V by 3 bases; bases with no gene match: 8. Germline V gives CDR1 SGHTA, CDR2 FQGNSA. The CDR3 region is CASSFLAGGVGELFF. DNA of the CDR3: TGTGCCAGCAGCTTTTTAGCGGGTGGGGTCGGGGAGCTGTTTTTT.

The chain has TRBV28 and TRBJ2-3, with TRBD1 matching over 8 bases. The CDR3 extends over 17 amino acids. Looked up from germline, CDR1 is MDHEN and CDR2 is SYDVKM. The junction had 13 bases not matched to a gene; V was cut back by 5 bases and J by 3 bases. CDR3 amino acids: CASSPRQGWVLTDTQYF. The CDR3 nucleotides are TGTGCCAGCAGTCCGCGACAGGGGTGGGTTCTTACAGATACGCAGTATTTT.

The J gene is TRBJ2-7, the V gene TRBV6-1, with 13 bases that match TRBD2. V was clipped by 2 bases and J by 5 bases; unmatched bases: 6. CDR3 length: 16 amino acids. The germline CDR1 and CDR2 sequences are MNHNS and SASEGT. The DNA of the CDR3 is TGTGCCAGCAGTGAACCGGGACTAGCGGGATACCACGAGCAGTACTTC. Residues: CASSEPGLAGYHEQYF.

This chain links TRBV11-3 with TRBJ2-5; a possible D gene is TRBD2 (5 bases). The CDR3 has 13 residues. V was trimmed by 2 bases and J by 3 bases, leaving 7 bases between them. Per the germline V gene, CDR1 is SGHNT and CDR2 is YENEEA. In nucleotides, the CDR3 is TGTGCCAGCAGCTTATGGACTGAAGAGACCCAGTACTTC. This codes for CASSLWTEETQYF.

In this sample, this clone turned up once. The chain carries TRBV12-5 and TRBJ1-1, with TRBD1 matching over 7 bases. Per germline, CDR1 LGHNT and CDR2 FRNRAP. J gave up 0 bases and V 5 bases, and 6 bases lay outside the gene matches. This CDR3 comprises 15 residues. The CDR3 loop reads CASGGDSLVNTEAFF. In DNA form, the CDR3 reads TGTGCTAGTGGTGGGGACAGCTTAGTGAACACTGAAGCTTTCTTT. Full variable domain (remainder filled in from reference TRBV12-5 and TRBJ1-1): DARVTQTPRHKVTEMGQEVTMRCQPILGHNTVFWYRQTMMQGLELLAYFRNRAPLDDSGMPKDRFSAEMPDATLATLKIQPSEPRDSAVYFCASGGDSLVNTEAFFGQGTRLTVV.

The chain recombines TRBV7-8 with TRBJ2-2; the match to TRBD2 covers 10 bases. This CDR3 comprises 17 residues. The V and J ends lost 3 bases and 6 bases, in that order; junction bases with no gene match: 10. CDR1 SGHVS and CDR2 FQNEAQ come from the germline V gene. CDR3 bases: TGTGCCAGCAGCTTTGGGCTAGCGGGAGCGGAGGCCGGGGAGCTGTTTTTT. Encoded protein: CASSFGLAGAEAGELFF.

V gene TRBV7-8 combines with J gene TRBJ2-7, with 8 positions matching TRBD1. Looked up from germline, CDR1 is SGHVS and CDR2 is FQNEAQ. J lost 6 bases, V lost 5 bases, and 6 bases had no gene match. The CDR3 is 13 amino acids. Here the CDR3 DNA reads TGTGCCAGCAGCGCTGGGACAGGAGGCGAGCAGTACTTC. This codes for CASSAGTGGEQYF.

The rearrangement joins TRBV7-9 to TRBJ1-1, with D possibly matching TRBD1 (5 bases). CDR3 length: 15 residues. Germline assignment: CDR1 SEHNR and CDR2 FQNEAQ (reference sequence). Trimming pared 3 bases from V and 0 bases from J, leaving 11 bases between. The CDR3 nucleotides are TGTGCCAGCAGCTTGATCGCAGGGATGAACACTGAAGCTTTCTTT. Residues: CASSLIAGMNTEAFF.

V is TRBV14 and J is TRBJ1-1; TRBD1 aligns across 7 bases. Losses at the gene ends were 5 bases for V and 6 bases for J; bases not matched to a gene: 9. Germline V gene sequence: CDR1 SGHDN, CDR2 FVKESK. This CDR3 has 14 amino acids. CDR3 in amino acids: CASSTDRLRPEAFF. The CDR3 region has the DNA TGTGCCAGCAGCACGGACAGGCTGCGGCCTGAAGCTTTCTTT.

The CDR3 region has the DNA TGTGCCAGCAGCGATGGGAACTCTGGAAACACCATATATTTT. This encodes CASSDGNSGNTIYF. This sequence joins TRBV9 and TRBJ1-3; D is uncertain. Germline CDR1 SGDLS, CDR2 YYNGEE. The CDR3 runs 14 residues. V lost 3 bases and J 0 bases, leaving 7 bases between the germline ends.

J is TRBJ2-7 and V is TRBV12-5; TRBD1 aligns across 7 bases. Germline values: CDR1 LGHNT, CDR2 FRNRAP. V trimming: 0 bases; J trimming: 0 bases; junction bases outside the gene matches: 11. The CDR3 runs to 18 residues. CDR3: CASGLVRTDRVNSYEQYF. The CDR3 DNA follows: TGTGCTAGTGGTTTGGTACGAACAGACAGGGTAAACTCCTACGAGCAGTACTTC.

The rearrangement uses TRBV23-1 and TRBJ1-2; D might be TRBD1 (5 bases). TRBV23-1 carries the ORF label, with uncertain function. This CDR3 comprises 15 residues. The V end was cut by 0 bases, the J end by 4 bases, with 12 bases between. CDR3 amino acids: CASSQSSGGPYGYTF. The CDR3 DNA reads TGCGCCAGCAGTCAATCCTCCGGGGGACCCTATGGCTACACCTTC.

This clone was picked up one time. As DNA, the CDR3 is TGTGCCAGCAGCGACGGAGCGGGAAGAACAGATACGCAGTATTTT. This gives the protein CASSDGAGRTDTQYF. The rearrangement uses TRBV9 and TRBJ2-3, with 7 nucleotides matching TRBD2. Unmatched junction bases numbered 7, after V lost 3 bases and J lost 3 bases. Looked up from germline, CDR1 is SGDLS and CDR2 is YYNGEE. The CDR3 sequence is 15 residues long.

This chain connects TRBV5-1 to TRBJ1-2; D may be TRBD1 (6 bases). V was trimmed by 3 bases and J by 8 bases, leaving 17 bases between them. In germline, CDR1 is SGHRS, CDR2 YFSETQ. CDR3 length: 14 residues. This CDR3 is CASSWDLQGDGYTF. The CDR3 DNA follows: TGCGCCAGCAGCTGGGATCTACAGGGAGACGGCTACACCTTC.

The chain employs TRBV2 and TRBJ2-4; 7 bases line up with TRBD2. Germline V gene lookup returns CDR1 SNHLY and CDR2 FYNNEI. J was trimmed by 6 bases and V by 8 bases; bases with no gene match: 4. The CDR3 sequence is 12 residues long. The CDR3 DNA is TGTGCCAGCGGGGGGGGTGGAAACATTCAGTACTTC. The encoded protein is CASGGGGNIQYF.

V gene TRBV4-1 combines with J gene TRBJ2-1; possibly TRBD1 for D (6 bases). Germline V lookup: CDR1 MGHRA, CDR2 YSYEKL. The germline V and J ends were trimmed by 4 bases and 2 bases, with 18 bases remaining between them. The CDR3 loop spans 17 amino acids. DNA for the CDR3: TGCGCCAGCAGCCCTGTTGGTACAGGGTCTGCCTACAATGAGCAGTTCTTC. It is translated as CASSPVGTGSAYNEQFF.